This entry lists 26 T cell receptor beta chains sequenced from one sample in a study of cytomegalovirus exposure and HLA in healthy donors. PCR employed 60 Vbeta and 13 Jbeta primers. The assay was immunoSEQ multiplex PCR, and TCRdb's table has in-frame clones only and misses some. Of under 200,000 clones in the sample, over 60% were seen once. Sequenced sample: PBMCs. The receptors shown here come from a girl aged 10 to 17 in good health and CMV-seronegative.

The CDR3 DNA reads as TGTGCCAGCAGCTTAAACAGCTATAGCAATCAGCCCCAGCATTTT. Its protein product is CASSLNSYSNQPQHF. This sequence joins TRBV7-6 and TRBJ1-5, with unresolved D. This CDR3 is built from 15 residues. Germline V lookup: CDR1 SGHVS, CDR2 FNYEAQ. Deletions cut 2 bases from V and 0 bases from J, with 8 bases between.

The table lists this clone with a few counts. This chain uses TRBV10-1 with TRBJ2-5, with D perhaps matching TRBD2 (5 bases). The germline V and J ends were trimmed by 3 bases and 6 bases, with 11 bases remaining between them. Germline V gene lookup returns CDR1 WNHNN and CDR2 SYGVQD (reference sequence). The CDR3 is 13 residues long. CDR3 sequence: CASSEPGSKTQYF. CDR3 sequence (DNA): TGCGCCAGCAGTGAACCGGGGTCGAAGACCCAGTACTTC.

This chain uses TRBV7-6 with TRBJ1-1; D is unresolved. Germline V gene data show CDR1 as SGHVS and CDR2 as FNYEAQ. Trimming took off 1 base at V and 3 bases at J, with 6 bases between the two ends. This CDR3 is 13 amino acids long. The DNA for the CDR3 is TGTGCCAGCAGCTTAGAAGCGGACACTGAAGCTTTCTTT. It is translated as CASSLEADTEAFF.

This clone has just a few counts. The rearrangement uses TRBV29-1 and TRBJ2-5, with a possible D match to TRBD2 (6 bases). CDR1 SQVTM and CDR2 ANQGSEA come from the germline V gene. This CDR3 spans 12 amino acids. V was shortened by 7 bases and J by 2 bases, with 11 bases between the two germline ends. The CDR3 loop is CSARLVQETQYF. DNA for the CDR3: TGCAGCGCGAGACTAGTACAAGAGACCCAGTACTTC.

This clone was detected a few times. The chain joins TRBV7-8 to TRBJ2-4; D gene ambiguous. The CDR3 consists of 14 residues. Germline V gene lookup returns CDR1 SGHVS and CDR2 FQNEAQ. V lost 4 bases and J 0 bases, leaving 7 bases between the germline ends. The CDR3 sequence: CASSSQLAKNIQYF. The CDR3 coding sequence is TGTGCCAGCAGCTCACAGCTAGCCAAAAACATTCAGTACTTC.

The chain couples TRBV19 to TRBJ1-1; TRBD1 matches at 8 bases. J was trimmed by 0 bases and V by 7 bases; bases with no gene match: 10. The CDR3 contains 16 residues. Germline V gene data show CDR1 as LNHDA and CDR2 as SQIVND (reference sequence). The DNA of the CDR3 is TGTGCCAGTATTTCCACAGGGGGGTTTTTGAACACTGAAGCTTTCTTT. Translation: CASISTGGFLNTEAFF.

Of note for this clone: The junction departs from germline at one end; a sequencing error may be responsible. The rearrangement uses TRBV6-5 and TRBJ2-7, with a tentative D call TRBD2 (5 bases). CDR3 length: 15 residues. CDR1 and CDR2 (germline): MNHEY, SVGAGI. The CDR3 DNA sequence: TGTGCCAGCAGTAGGACTGGACCGGGGATCTACGAGCGGTACTTC. This codes for CASSRTGPGIYERYF.

This clone came up once. This rearrangement joins TRBV19 to TRBJ1-2, with 9 nucleotides matching TRBD1. CDR3 length: 13 amino acids. From germline, CDR1 is LNHDA and CDR2 SQIVND (reference sequence). Unmatched junction bases numbered 4, after V lost 7 bases and J lost 4 bases. The CDR3 region has the DNA TGTGCCAGTACTACAGGGGGCTCCTATGGCTACACCTTC. Amino acid sequence: CASTTGGSYGYTF.

This clone was seen a handful of times. The chain employs TRBV2 and TRBJ1-1; D uncertain. Trimming cost V 0 bases and J 0 bases, with 11 bases left between them. The CDR3 has 16 amino acids. Looked up from germline, CDR1 is SNHLY and CDR2 is FYNNEI. The CDR3 sequence: CASSEARATMNTEAFF. CDR3 nucleotides: TGTGCCAGCAGTGAAGCGAGGGCCACTATGAACACTGAAGCTTTCTTT.

The chain joins TRBV6-5 to TRBJ2-1; 9 bases align to TRBD1. CDR3 length equals 15 residues. Germline loops: CDR1 MNHEY, CDR2 SVGAGI. Losses at the gene ends were 2 bases for V and 9 bases for J; bases not matched to a gene: 8. This CDR3 reads CASSYRGQGKVEQFF. The CDR3 bases are TGTGCCAGCAGTTACAGGGGACAGGGTAAAGTTGAGCAGTTCTTC.

The chain links TRBV10-3 to TRBJ2-1; 7 bases fit TRBD1. The germline CDR1 and CDR2 sequences are ENHRY and SYGVKD. The J segment lost 9 bases and the V segment lost 6 bases, leaving 8 bases of the junction unmatched. The length of the CDR3 is 13 residues. The DNA for the CDR3 is TGTGCCATCAGCGGACAGGTTTCTACTGAGCAGTTCTTC. The encoded protein is CAISGQVSTEQFF.

The chain employs TRBV7-9 and TRBJ2-2, with D maybe TRBD1 (6 bases). V was trimmed by 6 bases and J by 3 bases, leaving 14 bases between them. The CDR3 runs to 15 residues. CDR1 is SEHNR, CDR2 FQNEAQ, per germline (reference sequence). The CDR3 spells CASSIQGPDTGELFF. CDR3 coding DNA: TGTGCCAGCAGTATTCAGGGGCCCGACACCGGGGAGCTGTTTTTT.

The V call is TRBV5-1, the J call TRBJ2-3, with 8 bases fitting TRBD1. This CDR3 comprises 15 residues. The germline CDR1 and CDR2 sequences are SGHRS and YFSETQ. Trimming at V came to 3 bases and at J to 2 bases, leaving 5 bases not matched to a gene. The CDR3 reads CASSSGQVATDTQYF. CDR3 in DNA: TGCGCCAGCAGCTCGGGACAGGTCGCCACAGATACGCAGTATTTT.

This clone was counted a few times. CDR3 bases: TGTGCCAGCAGTCGGCAGGGGAATCAGCCCCAGCATTTT. As protein: CASSRQGNQPQHF. The chain combines TRBV7-9 with TRBJ1-5, with D possibly TRBD1 on 6 matching bases. This CDR3 spans 13 amino acids. V was trimmed by 6 bases and J by 4 bases, leaving 10 bases between them. The V gene's germline CDR1 is SEHNR and CDR2 FQNEAQ (reference sequence). Full variable domain (remainder filled in from reference TRBV7-9 and TRBJ1-5): DTGVSQNPRHKITKRGQNVTFRCDPISEHNRLYWYRQTLGQGPEFLTYFQNEAQLEKSRLLSDRFSAERPKGSFSTLEIQRTEQGDSAMYLCASSRQGNQPQHFGDGTRLSIL.

J is TRBJ2-1 and V is TRBV2; the D gene is possibly TRBD1 (6 bases). The CDR3 is 15 residues long. CDR1 and CDR2 from the germline V gene are SNHLY and FYNNEI. Between the trimmed V and J ends, which lost 5 bases and 8 bases, there was a span of 19 bases. CDR3 coding DNA: TGTGCCAGCAGTCTTAGTCAGGACAGTACCGATGAGCAGTTCTTC. Residues: CASSLSQDSTDEQFF.

J is TRBJ1-5 and V is TRBV7-2; D gene unclear. This CDR3 is built from 12 residues. Between the trimmed V and J ends, which lost 1 base and 6 bases, there was a span of 4 bases. Germline V gene sequence: CDR1 SGHTA, CDR2 FQGNSA. CDR3 sequence (DNA): TGTGCCAGCAGCTTAGAAGCTCAGCCCCAGCATTTT. Its translation is CASSLEAQPQHF.

This clone was recorded many times. This chain joins TRBV4-2 and TRBJ2-6; D is undetermined. Germline V lookup: CDR1 LGHNA, CDR2 YNFKEQ. This CDR3 contains 16 residues. V lost 0 bases, J lost 0 bases, and 6 bases lay in between. The CDR3 DNA follows: TGTGCCAGCAGCCAAGAAGTCGGCTCTGGGGCCAACGTCCTGACTTTC. Translating gives CASSQEVGSGANVLTF.

The chain joins TRBV5-1 to TRBJ1-1, with 8 bases fitting TRBD1. In germline, CDR1 is SGHRS, CDR2 YFSETQ. This CDR3 has 14 residues. Germline trimming cut 2 bases from V and 8 bases from J; bases unmatched to any gene: 8. The CDR3 sequence is CASSFDRTGREAFF. DNA of the CDR3: TGCGCCAGCAGCTTCGACCGGACAGGGAGAGAAGCTTTCTTT.

The chain uses TRBV19 and TRBJ1-1; D may be TRBD1 (5 bases). The CDR3 has 14 amino acids. Germline V gene sequence: CDR1 LNHDA, CDR2 SQIVND (reference sequence). The CDR3 loop is CGSGGDSSRLEAFF. For the CDR3, the DNA is TGTGGAAGCGGGGGGGATTCCAGCCGACTTGAAGCTTTCTTT.

The J gene is TRBJ1-1, the V gene TRBV6-1; D ambiguous. The germline V gene has CDR1 MNHNS and CDR2 SASEGT. The length of the CDR3 is 14 residues. Trimming took 5 bases from V and 3 from J, leaving 13 bases between them. The CDR3 is CASSLSKMDTEAFF. CDR3 nucleotides: TGTGCCAGCAGTTTGAGCAAGATGGACACTGAAGCTTTCTTT.

V usage is TRBV11-2 and J usage is TRBJ1-2, with TRBD1 matching 7 bases. The germline V gene encodes CDR1 SGHAT and CDR2 FQNNGV. The CDR3 spans 16 residues. The trim removed 2 bases at V and 8 bases at J, leaving 14 bases unmatched. CDR3 nucleotides: TGTGCCAGCAGCTTATACGGGATAGGGGGCTTAGGGGGCTACACCTTC. Protein sequence: CASSLYGIGGLGGYTF.

The chain has TRBV9 and TRBJ2-5; 9 nucleotides align to TRBD2. V shed 0 bases, J shed 4 bases, and the junction held 7 bases outside the gene matches. CDR1 is SGDLS, CDR2 YYNGEE, per germline. The CDR3 is 16 amino acids. CDR3 sequence reads: CASSVGAGGFRETQYF. The CDR3, as DNA: TGTGCCAGCAGCGTAGGGGCGGGGGGGTTCCGAGAGACCCAGTACTTC.

CDR3 region: CASRHRDTQETQYF. The CDR3 DNA reads as TGTGCCAGCAGGCACCGGGACACCCAAGAGACCCAGTACTTC. The chain has TRBV27 and TRBJ2-5; D might be TRBD1 (6 bases). Germline lookup yields CDR1 MNHEY and CDR2 SMNVEV (reference sequence). V lost 6 bases, J lost 1 base, and 12 bases lay in between. The CDR3 length is 14 residues.

This clone came up once. V is TRBV5-1 and J is TRBJ2-7, with a tentative D call TRBD1 (6 bases). This CDR3 is built from 16 residues. CDR1 and CDR2 (germline): SGHRS, YFSETQ. With 5 bases removed from V and 2 bases from J, the gap between germline ends came to 20 bases. CDR3 residues: CASSLLGRGRAYEQYF. The CDR3 region has the DNA TGCGCCAGCAGTTTATTAGGCAGGGGAAGAGCCTACGAGCAGTACTTC.

This chain connects TRBV29-1 to TRBJ2-5; 10 positions agree with TRBD2. Germline lookup yields CDR1 SQVTM and CDR2 ANQGSEA. The CDR3 extends over 17 amino acids. Trimming cost V 3 bases and J 3 bases; bases outside gene matches: 13. The CDR3 region is CSVEWGASGGDKETQYF. CDR3 DNA sequence: TGCAGCGTTGAGTGGGGGGCTAGCGGGGGCGATAAAGAGACCCAGTACTTC. Filled out from reference TRBV29-1 and TRBJ2-5, the complete variable domain reads SAVISQKPSRDICQRGTSLTIQCQVDSQVTMMFWYRQQPGQSLTLIATANQGSEATYESGFVIDKFPISRPNLTFSTLTVSNMSPEDSSIYLCSVEWGASGGDKETQYFGPGTRLLVL.

This sequence joins TRBV18 and TRBJ2-3; D possibly corresponds to TRBD2 (5 bases). The CDR3 consists of 16 residues. Germline V gene data show CDR1 as KGHSH and CDR2 as LQKENI. With 9 bases removed from V and 1 base from J, the gap between germline ends came to 20 bases. CDR3 region: CASRGIRVGGTDTQYF. The DNA of the CDR3 is TGTGCCAGTCGAGGGATCCGGGTCGGAGGCACAGATACGCAGTATTTT.